This is a list of T cell receptor beta chains from one sample in a study of cytomegalovirus exposure and HLA in healthy donors. The protocol was immunoSEQ multiplex PCR, while the TCRdb copy is restricted to in-frame clones and leaves out a portion. The sample consists of more than 60,000 clones, approximately 96% of them appearing once. Input material: PBMCs. Receptor source: a woman between 18 and 30 years old in good health and CMV-seropositive. The CDR3 runs from the conserved cysteine through the conserved F or W. The order of the fields is clone size, J gene, D gene, V gene, CDR3 protein, CDR3 DNA. D genes are given only for firm matches. Clone size is stated in some rows and not others, as once, few, many or a class when expanded.

- TRBJ2-7 - TRBV30 CAWSVAATGEQYF TGTGCCTGGAGTGTAGCGGCGACAGGCGAGCAGTACTTC
once TRBJ2-7 TRBD2 TRBV10-2 CASSESLLGASGSYEQYF TGCGCCAGCAGTGAGTCCCTGCTTGGAGCTAGCGGGAGCTACGAGCAGTACTTC
- TRBJ2-6 - TRBV2 CASRPGVDSGANVLTF TGTGCCAGCAGGCCAGGGGTGGACTCTGGGGCCAACGTCCTGACTTTC
- TRBJ1-2 TRBD1 TRBV4-1 CASSQARGNWYGYTF TGCGCCAGCAGCCAAGCCAGGGGGAACTGGTATGGCTACACCTTC
- TRBJ1-2 - TRBV10-2 CASSGGGLYYGYTF TGCGCCAGCAGTGGGGGGGGGCTTTACTATGGCTACACCTTC
- TRBJ1-1 TRBD1 TRBV18 CASSPPGQGGSGTEAFF TGTGCCAGCTCACCTCCGGGACAGGGGGGATCGGGCACTGAAGCTTTCTTT
- TRBJ2-7 TRBD2 TRBV2 CASSEEVAGLYEQYF TGTGCCAGCAGTGAAGAAGTAGCGGGACTCTACGAGCAGTACTTC
- TRBJ1-1 TRBD1 TRBV28 CASSLPGTELTEAFF TGTGCCAGCAGTCTTCCCGGGACAGAGTTAACTGAAGCTTTCTTT
- TRBJ1-2 - TRBV5-4 CASSRAGVVNGYTF TGTGCCAGCAGCCGGGCGGGTGTGGTAAATGGCTACACCTTC
- TRBJ2-2 TRBD2 TRBV2 CASRGLAGTYTGELFF TGTGCCAGCAGGGGACTAGCGGGAACCTACACCGGGGAGCTGTTTTTT
- TRBJ2-7 TRBD2 TRBV7-9 CASSPRRTSGRNSEQYF TGTGCCAGCAGCCCTCGAAGGACTAGCGGGAGGAATTCCGAGCAGTACTTC
- TRBJ2-1 - TRBV4-1 CASSLVRTSSGNEQFF TGCGCCAGCAGCCTAGTCCGGACTTCCTCCGGGAATGAGCAGTTCTTC
- TRBJ2-3 TRBD2 TRBV7-2 CASSLAARLLSGIGDTQYF TGTGCCAGCAGCTTAGCGGCAAGGCTCCTTAGCGGGATAGGCGATACGCAGTATTTT
- TRBJ1-1 TRBD1 TRBV11-3 CASSLGLGQGNTEAFF TGTGCCAGCAGCTTGGGCTTGGGACAGGGAAACACTGAAGCTTTCTTT
once TRBJ1-1 TRBD1 TRBV10-3 CAISSTGMNTEAFF TGTGCCATCAGCTCGACAGGGATGAACACTGAAGCTTTCTTT
once TRBJ2-3 - TRBV4-1 CASSQEDSTHTDTQYF TGCGCCAGCAGCCAAGAAGACTCCACACACACAGATACGCAGTATTTT
- TRBJ2-7 TRBD2 TRBV19 CASSIASGPEQYF TGTGCCAGTAGTATAGCTAGCGGTCCCGAGCAGTACTTC
- TRBJ1-1 - TRBV9 CASSVGVGLMNTEAFF TGTGCCAGCAGCGTAGGGGTTGGGCTGATGAACACTGAAGCTTTCTTT
- TRBJ2-7 - TRBV11-2 CASSPYQKDRNYEQYF TGTGCCAGCAGCCCCTACCAAAAAGACAGAAACTACGAGCAGTACTTC
- TRBJ2-1 TRBD2 TRBV7-8 CASEREGDEQFF TGTGCCAGTGAGCGGGAGGGGGATGAGCAGTTCTTC
- TRBJ2-3 TRBD1 TRBV18 CASSPTGAYTDTQYF TGTGCCAGCTCACCAACAGGGGCTTACACAGATACGCAGTATTTT
- TRBJ1-4 - TRBV9 CASSPGGAPSYEKLFF TGTGCCAGCAGCCCGGGAGGGGCGCCTTCTTATGAAAAACTGTTTTTT
- TRBJ2-6 TRBD1 TRBV7-9 CASTRTGDANVLTF TGTGCCAGCACCAGGACAGGGGATGCCAACGTCCTGACTTTC
- TRBJ2-3 - TRBV5-6 CASSLDRRTDTQYF TGTGCCAGCAGCTTAGACAGACGCACAGATACGCAGTATTTT
- TRBJ2-7 - TRBV30 CAWRRDRAYEQYF TGTGCCTGGAGGCGGGACAGAGCCTACGAGCAGTACTTC
- TRBJ1-1 TRBD1 TRBV6-1 CASREGQGDTEAFF TGTGCCAGCAGAGAGGGACAGGGAGACACTGAAGCTTTCTTT
- TRBJ2-2 TRBD2 TRBV28 CASSPGLAGISTGGELFF TGTGCCAGCTCTCCCGGACTAGCGGGAATTTCTACCGGCGGGGAGCTGTTTTTT
- TRBJ1-2 TRBD1 TRBV6-5 CASSQGQDYGYTF TGTGCCAGCAGTCAAGGACAGGACTATGGCTACACCTTC
once TRBJ2-7 TRBD1 TRBV6-1 CASSESGTGSYEQYF TGTGCCAGCAGTGAGAGTGGGACAGGGTCCTACGAGCAGTACTTC
medium-sized TRBJ1-2 - TRBV28 CASSSQGYGYTF TGTGCCAGCAGTTCACAGGGATATGGCTACACCTTC
- TRBJ1-5 - TRBV4-1 CASSLGTGGKNQPQHF TGCGCCAGCAGTTTGGGAACCGGGGGAAAAAATCAGCCCCAGCATTTT
- TRBJ1-2 - TRBV5-6 CASSSRALYGYTF TGTGCCAGCAGCTCGAGGGCCCTCTATGGCTACACCTTC
- TRBJ2-3 TRBD2 TRBV27 CASSFLGLAGGSTDTQYF TGTGCCAGCAGTTTCCTCGGACTAGCGGGAGGAAGCACAGATACGCAGTATTTT
- TRBJ1-2 TRBD1 TRBV9 CASSVNSEQGRGYTF TGTGCCAGCAGCGTAAACTCCGAACAGGGGCGGGGCTACACCTTC
- TRBJ1-1 - TRBV9 CASSDGVLNTEAFF TGTGCCAGCAGCGACGGGGTCCTGAACACTGAAGCTTTCTTT
once TRBJ2-2 TRBD2 TRBV11-2 CASSFTRGRQSGELFF TGTGCCAGCAGCTTCACGCGGGGGAGGCAATCCGGGGAGCTGTTTTTT
- TRBJ2-1 - TRBV7-7 CASSEQGTSYNEQFF TGTGCTAGCAGTGAACAGGGTACCTCCTACAATGAGCAGTTCTTC
- TRBJ2-4 - TRBV25-1 CASSGTAAKNIQYF TGTGCCAGCAGTGGGACAGCAGCCAAAAACATTCAGTACTTC
- TRBJ2-3 TRBD1 TRBV11-3 CASSLRTGETDTQYF TGTGCCAGCAGCTTACGGACAGGGGAGACAGATACGCAGTATTTT
- TRBJ1-4 - TRBV5-4 CASSPQGRDEKLFF TGTGCCAGCAGCCCACAGGGAAGGGATGAAAAACTGTTTTTT
- TRBJ1-5 TRBD1 TRBV6-5 CASRRQGASNQPQHF TGTGCCAGCAGACGACAGGGGGCTAGCAATCAGCCCCAGCATTTT
- TRBJ2-1 TRBD1 TRBV4-1 CASSQVRSGQGAYNEQFF TGCGCCAGCAGCCAAGTTCGTAGCGGACAGGGGGCCTACAATGAGCAGTTCTTC
- TRBJ2-5 TRBD1 TRBV28 CASSLTGGARSQYF TGTGCCAGCAGTTTAACAGGGGGAGCCCGGTCCCAGTACTTC
- TRBJ2-3 TRBD2 TRBV27 CASSLSGAGARLDTQYF TGTGCCAGCAGTTTATCGGGAGCGGGAGCCAGATTAGATACGCAGTATTTT
- TRBJ1-1 - TRBV10-2 CAASGFGAVDTEAFF TGCGCCGCAAGTGGGTTCGGTGCGGTGGACACTGAAGCTTTCTTT
- TRBJ2-7 TRBD2 TRBV5-6 CASSLRLAALTYEQYF TGTGCCAGCAGCTTGCGACTAGCGGCACTCACCTACGAGCAGTACTTC
- TRBJ2-7 TRBD2 TRBV2 CASSEQGLAGGGEQYF TGTGCCAGCAGTGAACAGGGACTAGCGGGAGGGGGCGAGCAGTACTTC
- TRBJ2-5 TRBD2 TRBV5-1 CASSPGLAGGLGETQYF TGCGCCAGCAGCCCGGGACTAGCGGGAGGGCTCGGTGAGACCCAGTACTTC
- TRBJ1-4 - TRBV30 CAWSVVGSNEKLFF TGTGCCTGGAGCGTCGTGGGGAGTAATGAAAAACTGTTTTTT
- TRBJ2-1 TRBD2 TRBV13 CASSRNSGSKDEQFF TGTGCCAGCAGCCGAAATAGCGGGTCTAAGGATGAGCAGTTCTTC
few TRBJ2-1 TRBD2 TRBV29-1 CSVDPTSVYNEQFF TGCAGCGTTGACCCGACTAGCGTTTACAATGAGCAGTTCTTC
- TRBJ2-7 TRBD2 TRBV6-1 CASKPGLASFSEQYF TGTGCCAGCAAACCGGGACTAGCCTCGTTTTCCGAGCAGTACTTC
- TRBJ2-3 - TRBV12-5 CASGLGLDGTDTQYF TGTGCTAGTGGCCTGGGGCTAGATGGCACAGATACGCAGTATTTT
few TRBJ2-6 - TRBV6-5 CASSYGPSSGANVLTF TGTGCCAGCAGTTACGGTCCGAGCTCTGGGGCCAACGTCCTGACTTTC